These 3 T cell receptor beta chains originate from one sample sequenced in a study of technical replicates of blood from a few donors (dated by TCRdb to 2016 to 2017). Library generation was performed with the immunoSEQ multiplex PCR assay. In its TCRdb copy, this immuneACCESS table keeps in-frame sequences only and misses some clones. Where compared with another copy, unresolved V genes explain less than half of these, and the others have no known cause. The sample includes about 60,000 clones, with about 86% observed a single time. Approximately 5% of the sample comes from the top ten. Input material: PBMCs. These receptors were obtained from a human donor in good health. Some clones in this sample may be carry-over from other donors' samples.

This clone was seen just once. V usage is TRBV15 and J usage is TRBJ2-2, with 7 nucleotides matching TRBD1. J gave up 3 bases and V 4 bases, and 2 bases lay outside the gene matches. Germline assignment: CDR1 LNHNV and CDR2 YYDKDF (reference sequence). The CDR3 consists of 14 residues. CDR3: CATSTGTDTGELFF. In nucleotides, the CDR3 is TGTGCCACCAGCACTGGGACAGACACCGGGGAGCTGTTTTTT.

The chain employs TRBV7-6 and TRBJ1-5, with 7 bases aligning to TRBD1. Germline V gene data show CDR1 as SGHVS and CDR2 as FNYEAQ. The V and J ends lost 5 bases and 12 bases, in that order; junction bases with no gene match: 22. There are 17 residues in the CDR3. The CDR3 DNA follows: TGTGCCAGCAGCCTTACGGGTACAGGGGATGGAATCAGTCACCAGCATTTT. It encodes CASSLTGTGDGISHQHF.

This clone was counted a single time. V usage is TRBV12-5 and J usage is TRBJ2-7; a possible D gene is TRBD1 (5 bases). V was clipped by 5 bases and J by 12 bases, with 17 bases between them. This CDR3 is 12 amino acids long. The germline CDR1 and CDR2 sequences are LGHNT and FRNRAP. CDR3: CASGLPQQERYF. CDR3 nucleotides: TGTGCTAGTGGTCTCCCTCAACAGGAGAGGTACTTC.